This T cell receptor beta chain was captured by sequencing in a study of blood T cell repertoires in COVID-19. Study-level information: T cells, B-cell-depleted T cells, or PBMCs supplied cDNA or gDNA.

CDR1 and CDR2 (germline): SGHTA, FQGTGA. CDR3 length: 14 residues. The V gene end was trimmed by 5 bases and the J gene end by 8 bases; junction bases not matched to a gene: 9. Individuals drawn from 24 US areas were about 18 to 95 years old. Participant reports of clinical history set cohort assignment. Profiled with immunoSEQ multiplex PCR; TCRdb holds only in-frame clones, not every one. The sample lists roughly 200,000 clones, around 90% occurring once. Material: PBMCs or T cells enriched from blood (not recorded which). The chain couples TRBV7-3 to TRBJ2-1; 7 bases are shared with TRBD2. This TCR derives from a man under 40 in a cohort exposed to, infected with or recovered from COVID-19 (not recorded which). In DNA form, the CDR3 reads TGTGCCAGCAGCCCTCGGACTAGTTGGCATGAGCAGTTCTTC. Protein product: CASSPRTSWHEQFF.